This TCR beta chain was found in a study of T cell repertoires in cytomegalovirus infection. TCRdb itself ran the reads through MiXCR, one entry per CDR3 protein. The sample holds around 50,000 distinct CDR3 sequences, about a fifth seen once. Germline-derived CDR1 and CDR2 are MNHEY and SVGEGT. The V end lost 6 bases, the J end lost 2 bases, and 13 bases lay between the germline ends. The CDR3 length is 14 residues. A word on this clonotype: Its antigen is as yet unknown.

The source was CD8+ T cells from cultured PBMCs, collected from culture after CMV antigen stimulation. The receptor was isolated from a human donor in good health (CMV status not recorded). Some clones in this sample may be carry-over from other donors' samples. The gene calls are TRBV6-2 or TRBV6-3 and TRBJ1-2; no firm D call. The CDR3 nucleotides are TGTGCCAGCAGCAAGAATGAGGTGAACTATGGCTACACCTTC. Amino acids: CASSKNEVNYGYTF.